This entry is about one T cell receptor (beta chain). In its sample, this clone was seen a few times. This clone's antigen is unknown. The input lacks base qualities; no much larger clone sits a single base away. Using the deep immunoSEQ assay, TCR CDR3 regions were amplified from genomic DNA by multiplex PCR. For each cell subset, the extracted genomic DNA was distributed evenly across all wells of several immunoSEQ 96-well plates, and each plate served as one replicate. Each replicate PCR for sorted subsets received around 200 ng genomic DNA, equal to about 30,000 T cell genomes. The purified libraries were quantified using a Qubit 3.0 fluorometer, sized with a Bioanalyzer 2100, and then quantified again using the KAPA Library Quantification kit. Every immunoSEQ 96-well plate was sequenced on a separate single-read 150-cycle Illumina NextSeq 550 flow cell. The authors processed their data as follows. Because the immunoSEQ output held only junctional sequences and lacked quality scores, the filtering could not match the filtering applied to full-length reads. Sequences were annotated with PyIR, a Python wrapper for IgBLAST v1.9, using IMGT germline references to assign V/J genes and CDR3. Reads were filtered out if the reads had weak V/J assignments (E-value above 1e-6), no CDR3, stop codons, out-of-frame junctions, or ambiguous translated residues. V3J clonotypes were defined as sequences sharing the same inferred V gene, J gene, and CDR3 amino acid sequence. Percentage overlap between repertoires was calculated by dividing the number of shared unique clonotypes by the size of the smaller repertoire. Three approaches were used to assess repertoire richness: RTK rarefaction, the Chao1 estimator, and Recon v2.1 estimates of unobserved clonotypes. For all TCRbeta clonotypes obtained by the gDNA method from a few donors, generation probabilities were computed with OLGA. Not all clones reach the TCRdb copy of this immuneACCESS table, which keeps in-frame sequences only. Checked studies attribute under half of the gap to unresolved V genes and leave the rest unexplained. D and trimming come from the DNA, and the V and J calls and clone size come from that table. The sample table lists about 1 million clones, about 74% of them with a count of one. Jointly, the top ten make up around 1.4% of the sample.

The data are from a study of shared clonotypes between healthy human individuals (dated by TCRdb to 2018 to 2021). General notes on the study: The cohort comprised a couple of women and a few men aged 18 to 49 years. The study deeply sequenced blood TCR repertoires of about 5 healthy adults to estimate repertoire size and the extent of clonotype sharing between individuals. Each donor's leukapheresis produced roughly between about 0.9 and 9.5 billion PBMCs. To increase sequencing depth and limit assay-specific biases, different laboratories used diverse techniques to prepare libraries and sequence TCR repertoires. For each donor, CD4 naive and CD4 memory were each given three plates, CD8 naive was given two plates, and CD8 memory was given one plate.

The full study reports these points: Because the study included only a small number of donors, the genetic and exposure-history diversity represented was limited. When four donors were compared, the shared fraction of clonotypes was about 5% for naive CD4, 3.5% to 4% for naive CD8, more than 2% for memory CD4, and 0.4% for memory CD8. Even with the large sequencing depth, rarefaction of the sorted-subset datasets indicated that sequencing was incomplete. Clonotypes shared by all four sorted-subset donors showed higher generation probabilities than non-shared clonotypes. Naive subsets generally had larger estimated clonotype richness than memory subsets. Only blood was sampled, and tissue TCR repertoires likely differ from those in blood. Pairwise subsampling indicated that sequencing depth was expected to affect the degree of clonotype sharing among donors.

Healthy HIV-negative adults with no recently reported acute infections or vaccinations were included as donors. Every donor was a Caucasian adult living in Nashville, Tennessee, USA. CD4+ T cells were enriched through magnetic negative selection, after which naive cells were positively selected on CD45RA and the remaining negative fraction served as the memory subset. Blood was collected by leukapheresis, and PBMCs were isolated by Ficoll-Histopaque density gradient centrifugation and then cryopreserved in liquid nitrogen vapor phase. Analytical flow cytometry was used to check the purity and quantity of each magnetically sorted T cell population. Genomic DNA was isolated from every sorted fraction and measured by UV absorbance on a Nanodrop 2000c. The clonotype was recovered from a man younger than 35 in good health. The sequencing input was memory CD4+ T cells sorted from blood. The cell subset or site label corresponds to: CD45RA-negative fraction.

CDR3 loop: CASSKGSSGNTIYF. DNA sequence: TGTGCCAGCAGTAAAGGATCCTCTGGAAACACCATATATTTT. The chain is encoded by TRBV6-6 joined to TRBJ1-3; too little of a D gene remains to name it. CDR1 and CDR2 are read off the germline V gene (reference sequence) as MNHNY and SVGAGI. Taken from cysteine to phenylalanine, the CDR3 has 14 residues. Just the 42-base CDR3 DNA is kept, in frame starting at base 1. The germline ends are 8 bases apart after V is trimmed by 5 bases and J by 0 bases.